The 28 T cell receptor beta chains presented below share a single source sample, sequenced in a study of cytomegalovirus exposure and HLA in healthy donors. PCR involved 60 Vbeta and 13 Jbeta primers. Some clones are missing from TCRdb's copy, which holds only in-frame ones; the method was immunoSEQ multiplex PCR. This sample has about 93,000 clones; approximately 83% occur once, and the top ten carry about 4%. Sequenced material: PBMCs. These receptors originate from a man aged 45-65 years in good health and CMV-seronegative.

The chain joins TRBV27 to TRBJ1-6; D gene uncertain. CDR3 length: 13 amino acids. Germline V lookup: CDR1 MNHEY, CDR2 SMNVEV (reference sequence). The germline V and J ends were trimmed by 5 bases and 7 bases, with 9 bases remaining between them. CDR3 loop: CASSLGGNSPLHF. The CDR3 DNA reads TGTGCCAGCAGTCTAGGTGGGAATTCACCCCTCCACTTT.

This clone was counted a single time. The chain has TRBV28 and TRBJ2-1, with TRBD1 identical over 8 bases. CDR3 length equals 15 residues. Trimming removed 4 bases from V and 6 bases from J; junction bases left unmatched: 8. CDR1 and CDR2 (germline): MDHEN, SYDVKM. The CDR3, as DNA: TGTGCCAGCAGTTCGGACAGGGAACTTGGCAATGAGCAGTTCTTC. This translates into CASSSDRELGNEQFF.

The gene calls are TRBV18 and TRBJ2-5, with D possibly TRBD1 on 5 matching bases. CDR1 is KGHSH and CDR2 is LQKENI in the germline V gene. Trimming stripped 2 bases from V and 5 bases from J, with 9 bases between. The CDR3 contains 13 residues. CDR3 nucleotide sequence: TGTGCCAGCTCACCAGACAGTGGGGAGACCCAGTACTTC. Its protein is CASSPDSGETQYF.

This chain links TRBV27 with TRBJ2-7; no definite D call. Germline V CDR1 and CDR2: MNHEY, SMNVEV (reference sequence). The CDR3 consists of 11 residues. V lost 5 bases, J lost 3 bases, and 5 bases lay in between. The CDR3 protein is CASSNNYEQYF. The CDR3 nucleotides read TGTGCCAGCAGTAACAACTACGAGCAGTACTTC.

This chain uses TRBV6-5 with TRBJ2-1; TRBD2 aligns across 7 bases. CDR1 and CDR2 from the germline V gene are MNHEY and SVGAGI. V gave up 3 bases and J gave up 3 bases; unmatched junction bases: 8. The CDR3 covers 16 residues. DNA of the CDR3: TGTGCCAGCAGTTATTTTGGGACTACCTTCTACAATGAGCAGTTCTTC. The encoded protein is CASSYFGTTFYNEQFF.

The CDR3 sequence: CASSLGVAGDYEQYF. The CDR3 DNA is TGCGCCAGCAGCTTGGGGGTAGCGGGTGATTACGAGCAGTACTTC. The V call is TRBV5-1, the J call TRBJ2-7; 7 bases line up with TRBD2. The CDR3 totals 15 residues. Germline CDR1 and CDR2: SGHRS and YFSETQ. J lost 4 bases, V lost 0 bases, and 7 bases had no gene match.

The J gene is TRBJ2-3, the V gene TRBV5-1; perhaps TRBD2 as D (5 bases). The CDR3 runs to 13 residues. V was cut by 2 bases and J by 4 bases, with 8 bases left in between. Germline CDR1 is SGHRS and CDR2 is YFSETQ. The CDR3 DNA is TGCGCCAGCAGCTTAGAGGGAGCAGATACGCAGTATTTT. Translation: CASSLEGADTQYF.

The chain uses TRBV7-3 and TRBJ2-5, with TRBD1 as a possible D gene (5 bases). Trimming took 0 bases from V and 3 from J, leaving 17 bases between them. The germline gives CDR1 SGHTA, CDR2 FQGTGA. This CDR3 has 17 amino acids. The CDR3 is CASSLTSSLGVEETQYF. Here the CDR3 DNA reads TGTGCCAGCAGCTTAACGTCATCGCTAGGGGTTGAAGAGACCCAGTACTTC. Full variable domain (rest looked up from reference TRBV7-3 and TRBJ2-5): GAGVSQTPSNKVTEKGKYVELRCDPISGHTALYWYRQSLGQGPEFLIYFQGTGAADDSGLPNDRFFAVRPEGSVSTLKIQRTERGDSAVYLCASSLTSSLGVEETQYFGPGTRLLVL.

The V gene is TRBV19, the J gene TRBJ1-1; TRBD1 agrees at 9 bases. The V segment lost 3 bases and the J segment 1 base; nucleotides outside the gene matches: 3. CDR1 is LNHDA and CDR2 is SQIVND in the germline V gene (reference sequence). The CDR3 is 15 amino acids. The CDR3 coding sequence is TGTGCCAGTAGTATGACAGGGGGAGAGAACACTGAAGCTTTCTTT. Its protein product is CASSMTGGENTEAFF. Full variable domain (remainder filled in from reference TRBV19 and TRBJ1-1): DGGITQSPKYLFRKEGQNVTLSCEQNLNHDAMYWYRQDPGQGLRLIYYSQIVNDFQKGDIAEGYSVSREKKESFPLTVTSAQKNPTAFYLCASSMTGGENTEAFFGQGTRLTVV.

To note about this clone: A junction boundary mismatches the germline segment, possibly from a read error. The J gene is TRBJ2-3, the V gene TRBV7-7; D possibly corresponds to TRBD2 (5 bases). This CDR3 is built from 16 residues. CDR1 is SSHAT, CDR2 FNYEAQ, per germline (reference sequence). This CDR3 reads CASSLGGGGVADTQYF. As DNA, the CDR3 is TGTGCTAGCAGCTTAGGTGGCGGAGGCGTGGCAGATACGCAGTATTTT.

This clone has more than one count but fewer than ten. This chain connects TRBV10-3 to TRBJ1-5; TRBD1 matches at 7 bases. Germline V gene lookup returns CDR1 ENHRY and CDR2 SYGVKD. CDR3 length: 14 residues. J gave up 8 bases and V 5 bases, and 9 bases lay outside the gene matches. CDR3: CAISQRQGTEPQHF. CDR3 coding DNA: TGTGCCATCAGTCAGAGACAGGGTACGGAGCCCCAGCATTTT.

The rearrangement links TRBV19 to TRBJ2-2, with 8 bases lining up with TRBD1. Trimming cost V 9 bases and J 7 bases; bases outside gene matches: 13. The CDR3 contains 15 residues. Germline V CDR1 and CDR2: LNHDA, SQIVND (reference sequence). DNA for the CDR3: TGTGCCAGCTCACAGGGGGGCGCTTATCACGGGGAGCTGTTTTTT. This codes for CASSQGGAYHGELFF.

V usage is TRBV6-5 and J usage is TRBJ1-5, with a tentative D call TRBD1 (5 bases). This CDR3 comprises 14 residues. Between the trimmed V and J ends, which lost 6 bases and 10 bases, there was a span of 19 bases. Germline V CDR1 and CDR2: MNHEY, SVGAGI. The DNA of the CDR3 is TGTGCCAGCAGCGACCAACCGGGGGAGGGCCCCCAGCATTTT. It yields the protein CASSDQPGEGPQHF.

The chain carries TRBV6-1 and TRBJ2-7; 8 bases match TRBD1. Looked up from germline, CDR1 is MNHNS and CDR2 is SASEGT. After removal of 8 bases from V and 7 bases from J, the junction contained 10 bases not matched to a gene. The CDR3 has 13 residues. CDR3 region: CASSDREQREQYF. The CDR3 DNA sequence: TGTGCCAGCTCGGACAGGGAGCAGCGTGAGCAGTACTTC.

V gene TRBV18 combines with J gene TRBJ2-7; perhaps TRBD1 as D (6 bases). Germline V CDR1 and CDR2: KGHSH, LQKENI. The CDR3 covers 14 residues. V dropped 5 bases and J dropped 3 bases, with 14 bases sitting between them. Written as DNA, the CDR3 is TGTGCCAGCTCAGAGGGACAACAACTCTACGAGCAGTACTTC. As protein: CASSEGQQLYEQYF.

The CDR3 protein is CASRPPGTTNTEAFF. In DNA, the CDR3 is TGTGCCAGCCGCCCCCCGGGAACCACGAACACTGAAGCTTTCTTT. The V call is TRBV7-9, the J call TRBJ1-1; D is undetermined. V shed 8 bases and J shed 1 base, with 17 bases lying between them. CDR3 length equals 15 residues. Germline CDR1 is SEHNR and CDR2 is FQNEAQ (reference sequence).

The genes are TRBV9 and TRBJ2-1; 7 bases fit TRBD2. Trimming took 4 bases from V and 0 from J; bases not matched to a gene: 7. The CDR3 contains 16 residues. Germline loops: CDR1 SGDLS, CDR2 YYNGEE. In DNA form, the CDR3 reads TGTGCCAGCAGCCTAACGGGCGGGAGCTCCTACAATGAGCAGTTCTTC. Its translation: CASSLTGGSSYNEQFF. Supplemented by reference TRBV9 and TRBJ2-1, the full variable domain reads DSGVTQTPKHLITATGQRVTLRCSPRSGDLSVYWYQQSLDQGLQFLIQYYNGEERAKGNILERFSAQQFPDLHSELNLSSLELGDSALYFCASSLTGGSSYNEQFFGPGTRLTVL.

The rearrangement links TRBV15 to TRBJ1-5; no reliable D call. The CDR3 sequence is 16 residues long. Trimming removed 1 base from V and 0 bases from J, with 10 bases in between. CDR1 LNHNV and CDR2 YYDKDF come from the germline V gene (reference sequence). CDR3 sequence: CATSRGRAASNQPQHF. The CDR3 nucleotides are TGTGCCACCAGCAGAGGGCGGGCAGCTAGCAATCAGCCCCAGCATTTT.

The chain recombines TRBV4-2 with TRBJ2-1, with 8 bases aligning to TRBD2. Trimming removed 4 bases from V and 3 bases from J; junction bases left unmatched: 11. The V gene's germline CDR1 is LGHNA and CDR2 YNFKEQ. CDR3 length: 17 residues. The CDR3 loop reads CASSLFETSGGYNEQFF. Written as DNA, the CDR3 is TGTGCCAGCAGCCTGTTCGAAACTAGCGGAGGCTACAATGAGCAGTTCTTC.

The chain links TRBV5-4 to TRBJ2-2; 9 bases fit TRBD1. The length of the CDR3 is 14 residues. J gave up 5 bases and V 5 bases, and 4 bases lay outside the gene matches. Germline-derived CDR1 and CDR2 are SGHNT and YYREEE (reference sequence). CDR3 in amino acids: CASRPGTGTGELFF. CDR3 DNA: TGTGCCAGCAGACCCGGGACAGGGACCGGGGAGCTGTTTTTT.

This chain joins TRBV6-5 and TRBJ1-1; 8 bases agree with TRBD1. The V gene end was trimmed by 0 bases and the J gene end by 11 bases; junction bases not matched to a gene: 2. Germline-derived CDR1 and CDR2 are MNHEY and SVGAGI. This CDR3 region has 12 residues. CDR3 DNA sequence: TGTGCCAGCAGTTACTCGGGACAGGCGGCTTTCTTT. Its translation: CASSYSGQAAFF.

The CDR3 reads CASSFGGGGQPQHF. CDR3 DNA sequence: TGCGCCAGCAGCTTCGGAGGGGGCGGGCAGCCCCAGCATTTT. V and J are TRBV5-1 and TRBJ1-5, with 7 bases that match TRBD1. Per the germline V gene, CDR1 is SGHRS and CDR2 is YFSETQ. The ends lost 2 bases at V and 7 bases at J; junction bases unmatched: 6. The CDR3 runs to 14 residues.

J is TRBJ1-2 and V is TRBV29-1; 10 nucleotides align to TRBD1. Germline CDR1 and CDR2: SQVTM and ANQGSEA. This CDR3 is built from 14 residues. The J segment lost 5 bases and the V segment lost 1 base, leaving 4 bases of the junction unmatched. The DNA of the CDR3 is TGCAGCGTTGAAGCCCGACAGGGGGCTTATGGCTACACCTTC. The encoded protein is CSVEARQGAYGYTF.

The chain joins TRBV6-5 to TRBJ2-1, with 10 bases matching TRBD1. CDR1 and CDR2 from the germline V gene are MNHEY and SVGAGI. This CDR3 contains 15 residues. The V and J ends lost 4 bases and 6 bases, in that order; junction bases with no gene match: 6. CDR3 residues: CASSFRDRGGNEQFF. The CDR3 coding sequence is TGTGCCAGCAGTTTCCGGGACAGGGGCGGCAATGAGCAGTTCTTC.

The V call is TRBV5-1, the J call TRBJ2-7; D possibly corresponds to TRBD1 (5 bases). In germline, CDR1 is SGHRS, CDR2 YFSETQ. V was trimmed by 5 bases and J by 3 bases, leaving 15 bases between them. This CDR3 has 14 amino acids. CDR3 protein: CASRLMDTVYEQYF. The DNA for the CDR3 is TGCGCCAGCAGGTTGATGGACACCGTCTACGAGCAGTACTTC.

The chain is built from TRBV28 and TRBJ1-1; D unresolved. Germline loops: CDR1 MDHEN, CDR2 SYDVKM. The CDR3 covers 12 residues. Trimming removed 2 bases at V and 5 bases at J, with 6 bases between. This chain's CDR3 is CASSLTGTEAFF. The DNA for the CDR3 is TGTGCCAGCAGTTTAACCGGGACTGAAGCTTTCTTT.

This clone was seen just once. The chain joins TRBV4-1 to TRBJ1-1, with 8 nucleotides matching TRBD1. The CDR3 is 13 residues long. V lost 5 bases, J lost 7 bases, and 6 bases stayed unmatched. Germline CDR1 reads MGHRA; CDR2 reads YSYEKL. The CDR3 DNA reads TGCGCCAGCAGCTCCCGACAGGGGTGTGAAGCTTTCTTT. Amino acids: CASSSRQGCEAFF.

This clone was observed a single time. CDR3: CASSVAEGSQETQYF. The CDR3 DNA sequence: TGTGCCAGCAGCGTAGCAGAGGGCTCGCAAGAGACCCAGTACTTC. V is TRBV9 and J is TRBJ2-5; possibly TRBD2 for D (5 bases). V gave up 0 bases and J gave up 2 bases, with 11 bases separating them. Germline values: CDR1 SGDLS, CDR2 YYNGEE. The CDR3 is made up of 15 amino acids. Full variable domain (outside the CDR3, taken from reference TRBV9 and TRBJ2-5): DSGVTQTPKHLITATGQRVTLRCSPRSGDLSVYWYQQSLDQGLQFLIQYYNGEERAKGNILERFSAQQFPDLHSELNLSSLELGDSALYFCASSVAEGSQETQYFGPGTRLLVL.